This record looks at one T cell receptor beta chain sequence and its context. Its specificity is unknown. The CDR3 is 13 residues long. The germline CDR1 and CDR2 sequences are MNHNS and SASEGT. These data belong to a study of graft-versus-host responses after intestinal transplantation. The overall study: Isolated intestinal, liver-intestinal, or multivisceral transplants were what recipients had.

Findings and limits, study-wide: Investigators detected GvH clones in recipient marrow, with some emerging earlier in ileum or blood. Allografts from individuals with graft-donor T cell macrochimerism displayed high graft-versus-host to host-versus-graft clonal ratios.

Libraries were prepared by immunoSEQ multiplex PCR; TCRdb keeps only in-frame clonotypes and omits some of them. The repertoire includes some 96,000 clones, 80% to 95% of them detected once, and about 16% sits in the top ten. The receptor was isolated from a human patient who received an intestinal transplant, so some T cells may come from the graft donor. This specimen consisted of PBMCs, obtained roughly 450 days after intestinal transplant. This chain uses TRBV6-1 with TRBJ2-5; D remains unclear. The J call is in doubt because the DNA end fits TRBJ2-7 better. CDR3 in DNA: TGTGCCACGAGTAGGGCCCCCTACTACGAGCAGTACTTC. Translated, it gives CATSRAPYYEQYF.